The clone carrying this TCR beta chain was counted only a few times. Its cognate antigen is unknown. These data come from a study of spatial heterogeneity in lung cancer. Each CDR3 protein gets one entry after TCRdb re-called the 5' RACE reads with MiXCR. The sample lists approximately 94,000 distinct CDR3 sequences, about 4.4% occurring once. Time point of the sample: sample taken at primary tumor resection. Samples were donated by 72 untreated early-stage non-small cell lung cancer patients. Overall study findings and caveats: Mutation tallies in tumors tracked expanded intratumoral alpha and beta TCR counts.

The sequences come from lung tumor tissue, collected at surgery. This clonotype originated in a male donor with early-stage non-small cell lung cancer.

The CDR3 sequence: CATSPSVGTQYF. The CDR3 DNA is TGTGCCACCTCGCCCTCGGTTGGTACGCAGTATTTT. This chain uses TRBV28 with TRBJ2-3, with D hard to call. The V gene's germline CDR1 is MDHEN and CDR2 SYDVKM. The CDR3 is 12 residues long. Trimming left V 10 bases short and J 8 bases short, with 16 bases between.